This T cell receptor (beta chain) was captured by sequencing in a study of cytotoxic CD8 clonotypes in ibrutinib-treated CLL. Study-level points and caveats: Sustained-remission and progressing patients diverged in sampling times.

Using immunoSEQ multiplex PCR, the repertoire was profiled, and TCRdb retains in-frame clones only, with some absent. The sample shows 190,000 or so clones, over 60% of them seen only once. Details on this clone: Its antigen is not identified.

Trimming took off 0 bases at V and 0 bases at J, with 7 bases between the two ends. CDR1 is SGHRS, CDR2 YFSETQ, per germline. CDR3 size: 14 residues. Sequenced material: PBMCs, taken after 24 months of ibrutinib treatment. The chain links TRBV5-1 to TRBJ2-7; tentatively, D is TRBD2 (6 bases). The sequence was collected from a human donor with chronic lymphocytic leukemia. CDR3 bases: TGCGCCAGCAGCTTGGCGACTAGCTCCTACGAGCAGTACTTC. Its translation: CASSLATSSYEQYF.